This is a list of T cell receptor beta chains from one sample in a study of beta chain features in type 1 diabetes. This table comes from immunoSEQ multiplex PCR, and its TCRdb copy is limited to in-frame clones, with some not included. The table includes some 900,000 clones, 15% to 20% detected once. Sequencing was performed on naive CD4+ T cells from blood. These TCRs come from a woman aged 18-35 years in good health. Both conserved end residues are trimmed from each CDR3. A D gene is named only where the DNA matches it firmly.

V | D | CDR3
TRBV4-2 | TRBD2 | ASSQGLADATDTQY
TRBV12-2 | NA | ASRPGRHRGHLSNQPQH
TRBV7-8 | NA | ASSLTGYTYEQY
TRBV7-9 | NA | ASSLLTNKETQY
TRBV7-9 | TRBD1 | ASSLGRGLTGELF
TRBV6-1 | NA | AGLTDTQY
TRBV4-1 | NA | ASSQAPGDSYEQY
TRBV18 | TRBD1 | ASSRQGQETQY
TRBV28 | TRBD1 | ASSSQGAQTQY
TRBV7-2 | TRBD1 | ASSSHGTVGSYEQY
TRBV14 | NA | ASSQNNRVGYGYT
TRBV2 | NA | ASSGGGIFYNEQF
TRBV6-6 | NA | ASSYLPVSQGAQY
TRBV29-1 | NA | SVTPPGLPEAF
TRBV5-4 | TRBD2 | ASSVPGLGKETQY
TRBV7-2 | NA | ASSLSAPTVLY
TRBV11-2 | NA | ASSLGRYRSSYNEQF
TRBV19 | NA | ASSMDLVNEQF
TRBV5-4 | TRBD2 | ASSLDGLAGRPEY
TRBV27 | TRBD2 | ASSSGLAGAETQY
TRBV5-4 | NA | ASSLAGASSYEQY
TRBV28 | TRBD1 | ASSGGQGRQPQH
TRBV18 | TRBD1 | ASSPGTEETQY
TRBV4-3 | NA | ASSWRPSTDTQY
TRBV6-6 | NA | ASSYSTLEKTQY
TRBV10-3 | NA | AIAENTGELF
TRBV7-2 | NA | ASSPPGTGSYEQY
TRBV4-3 | NA | ASSQDGRTQLQ
TRBV2 | TRBD2 | ASRALGRVTYTDTQY
TRBV7-2 | NA | ASSLITDTQY
TRBV28 | NA | ASEGRPAVEQY
TRBV4-2 | TRBD2 | ASSHGLGVGTQY
TRBV6-6 | NA | ASTNPGEPQH
TRBV2 | NA | ASSGVRIGVDTEAF
TRBV11-3 | NA | ASSLQGSSTDTQY
TRBV4-2 | NA | ASSQETSSYNEQF
TRBV15 | NA | ATSRDLTSFPSGEQY
TRBV6-5 | TRBD2 | ASSYASSGVTDTQY
TRBV14 | NA | ASSRRGTEAF
TRBV11-3 | NA | ASSRDSSYNEQF
TRBV19 | NA | ASVDSANTGELF